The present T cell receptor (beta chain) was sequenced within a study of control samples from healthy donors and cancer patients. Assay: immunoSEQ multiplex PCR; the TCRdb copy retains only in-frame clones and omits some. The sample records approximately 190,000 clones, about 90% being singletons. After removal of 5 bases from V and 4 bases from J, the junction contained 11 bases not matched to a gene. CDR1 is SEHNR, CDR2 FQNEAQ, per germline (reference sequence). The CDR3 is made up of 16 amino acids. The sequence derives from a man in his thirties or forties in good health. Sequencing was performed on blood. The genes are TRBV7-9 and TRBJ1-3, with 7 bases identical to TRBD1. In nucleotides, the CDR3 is TGTGCCAGCAGCCGCGCTGACAGGGCCAGAGGAAACACCATATATTTT. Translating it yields CASSRADRARGNTIYF.